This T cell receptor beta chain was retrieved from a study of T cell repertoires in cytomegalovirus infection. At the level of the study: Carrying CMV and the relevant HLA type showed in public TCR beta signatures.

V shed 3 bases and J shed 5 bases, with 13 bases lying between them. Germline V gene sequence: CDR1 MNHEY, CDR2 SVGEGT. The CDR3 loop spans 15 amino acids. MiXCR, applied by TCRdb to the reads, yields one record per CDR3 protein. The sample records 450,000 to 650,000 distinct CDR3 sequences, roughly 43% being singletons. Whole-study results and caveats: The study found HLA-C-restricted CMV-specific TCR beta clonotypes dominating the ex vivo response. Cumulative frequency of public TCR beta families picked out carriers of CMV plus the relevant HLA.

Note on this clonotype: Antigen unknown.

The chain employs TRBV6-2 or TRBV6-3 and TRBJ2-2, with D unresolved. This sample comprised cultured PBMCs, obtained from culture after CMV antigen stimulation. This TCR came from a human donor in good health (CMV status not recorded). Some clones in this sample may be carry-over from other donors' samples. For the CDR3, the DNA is TGTGCCAGCAGTTATAGTCCCACCAGGACCGGGGAGCTGTTTTTT. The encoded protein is CASSYSPTRTGELFF.